This T cell receptor beta chain derives from a study of cytomegalovirus exposure and HLA in healthy donors. The study, taken as a whole, reports: The majority of CMV-associated TCR beta chains were reported as apparently HLA-restricted in a later analysis.

Despite likely unrecorded immune exposures, the donors were nominally healthy at the time of sampling. This clone was counted only a few times. Its antigen is as yet unknown. In the PCR, 60 Vbeta and 13 Jbeta primers were used. Per the study methods: Later reanalysis found tens of millions of unique TCR beta chains, around 10 million of them shared. The repertoire was sequenced with immunoSEQ multiplex PCR; TCRdb's copy has only in-frame clones and lacks some. For V, J and clone size, that table is used; D and trimming come from the DNA. The sample shows some 120,000 clones, roughly 8.3% of them seen only once. The origin of this receptor is a man aged 40-49 years in good health and CMV-seronegative. What was sequenced was PBMCs.

This CDR3 reads CASSLLWTGSTDTQYF. CDR3 coding DNA: TGTGCCAGCAGCCTTCTATGGACAGGTAGCACAGATACGCAGTATTTT. V and J are TRBV7-9 and TRBJ2-3; 7 nucleotides match TRBD1. V lost 5 bases and J lost 0; bases outside the gene matches: 8. The CDR3 extends over 16 amino acids. The germline V gene has CDR1 SEHNR and CDR2 FQNEAQ (reference sequence). Full variable domain (rest looked up from reference TRBV7-9 and TRBJ2-3): DTGVSQNPRHKITKRGQNVTFRCDPISEHNRLYWYRQTLGQGPEFLTYFQNEAQLEKSRLLSDRFSAERPKGSFSTLEIQRTEQGDSAMYLCASSLLWTGSTDTQYFGPGTRLTVL.